The rows below give T cell receptor beta chains drawn from one sample of a study of tumor-infiltrating lymphocytes in oesophageal squamous cell carcinoma. TCRdb fed the PCR reads into MiXCR, producing one record per CDR3 protein. The data contain about 17,000 distinct CDR3 sequences, approximately 46% of them singletons. Sequencing was done on a sample of normal esophageal tissue next to the tumor. Every receptor here comes from a female donor with esophageal squamous cell carcinoma. CDR3s include the opening cysteine and the closing phenylalanine or tryptophan. Each record gives: D gene, J gene, V gene, clone size, CDR3 protein, CDR3 DNA. The D gene is left open where the match is weak. Clone size appears in some rows only: once, few, many, or a class for an expanded clone.

d_call: TRBD2
j_call: TRBJ2-6
v_call: TRBV7-2
clone_size: once
cdr3_aa: CASSLIGWREVSGANVLTF
cdr3_nt: TGTGCCAGCAGCTTAATAGGGTGGCGGGAGGTTTCTGGGGCCAACGTCCTGACTTTC

d_call: NA
j_call: TRBJ2-3
v_call: TRBV7-2
clone_size: NA
cdr3_aa: CASSLEVEQPDTQYF
cdr3_nt: TGTGCCAGCAGCTTAGAGGTCGAGCAGCCAGATACGCAGTATTTT

d_call: NA
j_call: TRBJ2-2
v_call: TRBV27
clone_size: once
cdr3_aa: CASRRTNTGELFF
cdr3_nt: TGTGCCAGCAGAAGAACGAACACCGGGGAGCTGTTTTTT

d_call: TRBD1
j_call: TRBJ1-2
v_call: TRBV6-1
clone_size: few
cdr3_aa: CASRGTGGFYGYTF
cdr3_nt: TGTGCCAGCAGAGGGACAGGGGGCTTCTATGGCTACACCTTC

d_call: NA
j_call: TRBJ1-5
v_call: TRBV10-3
clone_size: NA
cdr3_aa: CATEDGTQPQHF
cdr3_nt: TGTGCCACGGAAGACGGTACTCAGCCCCAGCATTTT

d_call: NA
j_call: TRBJ2-3
v_call: TRBV11-1
clone_size: medium-sized
cdr3_aa: CASSGRGQPSTDTQYF
cdr3_nt: TGTGCCAGCAGCGGCAGAGGACAGCCTAGCACAGATACGCAGTATTTT

d_call: TRBD1
j_call: TRBJ1-5
v_call: TRBV6-1
clone_size: many
cdr3_aa: CASRMGQGRGNQPQHF
cdr3_nt: TGTGCCAGCAGGATGGGACAGGGACGTGGCAATCAGCCCCAGCATTTT

d_call: TRBD2
j_call: TRBJ2-1
v_call: TRBV7-2
clone_size: NA
cdr3_aa: CASSSSLRLAETYNEQFF
cdr3_nt: TGTGCCAGCAGCTCCTCCCTGCGACTAGCGGAGACCTACAATGAGCAGTTCTTC

d_call: NA
j_call: TRBJ2-3
v_call: TRBV6-1
clone_size: many
cdr3_aa: CASSEAISPTQYF
cdr3_nt: TGTGCCAGCAGTGAAGCAATATCGCCTACGCAGTATTTT

d_call: NA
j_call: TRBJ2-2
v_call: TRBV6-1
clone_size: NA
cdr3_aa: CASSEGRGNTGELFF
cdr3_nt: TGTGCCAGCAGTGAAGGGCGGGGGAACACCGGGGAGCTGTTTTTT

d_call: NA
j_call: TRBJ2-7
v_call: TRBV19
clone_size: many
cdr3_aa: CASSIAGEISEQYF
cdr3_nt: TGTGCCAGTAGTATAGCGGGAGAAATTTCCGAGCAGTACTTC

d_call: TRBD2
j_call: TRBJ2-1
v_call: TRBV19
clone_size: many
cdr3_aa: CASSTEIAGGMNEQFF
cdr3_nt: TGTGCCAGTAGTACAGAAATAGCGGGAGGGATGAATGAGCAGTTCTTC

d_call: TRBD2
j_call: TRBJ2-7
v_call: TRBV7-9
clone_size: medium-sized
cdr3_aa: CASSSGAGEAPPSSYEQYF
cdr3_nt: TGTGCCAGCAGCTCCGGAGCGGGAGAGGCACCCCCGAGTTCCTACGAGCAGTACTTC

d_call: TRBD1
j_call: TRBJ2-3
v_call: TRBV12-3/TRBV12-4
clone_size: NA
cdr3_aa: CASSSRRQGAGTDTQYF
cdr3_nt: TGTGCCAGCAGTTCCCGGAGACAGGGGGCTGGCACAGATACGCAGTATTTT

d_call: TRBD1
j_call: TRBJ2-5
v_call: TRBV5-1
clone_size: NA
cdr3_aa: CASSPQPGQGNNEQYF
cdr3_nt: TGCGCCAGCAGCCCACAACCGGGACAGGGGAACAATGAGCAGTACTTC

d_call: TRBD1
j_call: TRBJ1-1
v_call: TRBV9
clone_size: many
cdr3_aa: CASTDRGNGEAFF
cdr3_nt: TGTGCCAGCACGGACAGGGGAAATGGTGAAGCTTTCTTT

d_call: NA
j_call: TRBJ2-7
v_call: TRBV11-1
clone_size: NA
cdr3_aa: CASSRGQEQYF
cdr3_nt: TGTGCCAGCAGCAGGGGACAAGAGCAGTACTTC

d_call: NA
j_call: TRBJ2-5
v_call: TRBV28
clone_size: NA
cdr3_aa: CASSRLDRQETQYF
cdr3_nt: TGTGCCAGCAGTAGATTAGACAGACAAGAGACCCAGTACTTC

d_call: NA
j_call: TRBJ1-2
v_call: TRBV28
clone_size: NA
cdr3_aa: CASSLEGQRYYGYTF
cdr3_nt: TGTGCCAGCAGTTTAGAAGGACAGAGGTACTATGGCTACACCTTC

d_call: TRBD1
j_call: TRBJ2-3
v_call: TRBV7-2
clone_size: NA
cdr3_aa: CASSSGQGRVDTQYF
cdr3_nt: TGTGCCAGCAGCTCGGGACAGGGAAGGGTAGATACGCAGTATTTT

d_call: TRBD1
j_call: TRBJ2-3
v_call: TRBV12-3/TRBV12-4
clone_size: once
cdr3_aa: CASSLGPRGNTGELYF
cdr3_nt: TGTGCCAGCAGTTTAGGTCCCAGGGGGAACACCGGGGAGCTGTATTTT

d_call: TRBD1
j_call: TRBJ2-1
v_call: TRBV10-1
clone_size: many
cdr3_aa: CASSEGWTGGNEQFF
cdr3_nt: TGCGCCAGCAGTGAGGGGTGGACAGGGGGCAATGAGCAGTTCTTC

d_call: NA
j_call: TRBJ1-1
v_call: TRBV7-2
clone_size: NA
cdr3_aa: CASSINTEAFF
cdr3_nt: TGTGCCAGCAGCATAAACACTGAAGCTTTCTTT

d_call: NA
j_call: TRBJ2-6
v_call: TRBV7-2
clone_size: NA
cdr3_aa: CASTSGVGGRANVLTF
cdr3_nt: TGTGCCAGTACATCGGGTGTAGGGGGAAGAGCCAACGTCCTGACTTTC

d_call: NA
j_call: TRBJ1-2
v_call: TRBV27
clone_size: NA
cdr3_aa: CASSPSGTIYGYTF
cdr3_nt: TGTGCCAGCAGTCCCTCGGGGACCATCTATGGCTACACCTTC

d_call: NA
j_call: TRBJ2-3
v_call: TRBV24-1
clone_size: NA
cdr3_aa: CATSDPGGGHTDTQYF
cdr3_nt: TGTGCCACCAGTGACCCTGGAGGGGGGCACACAGATACGCAGTATTTT

d_call: NA
j_call: TRBJ2-4
v_call: TRBV6-6
clone_size: once
cdr3_aa: CASSYSNVVTDTQYF
cdr3_nt: TGTGCCAGCAGTTACTCGAATGTCGTCACAGATACGCAGTACTTC

d_call: TRBD2
j_call: TRBJ2-5
v_call: TRBV5-1
clone_size: many
cdr3_aa: CASSLEGTSYNEQYF
cdr3_nt: TGCGCCAGCAGCTTGGAGGGGACTAGCTACAATGAGCAGTACTTC

d_call: TRBD1
j_call: TRBJ2-1
v_call: TRBV7-4
clone_size: NA
cdr3_aa: CASTADRDYNEQFF
cdr3_nt: TGTGCCAGCACCGCGGACAGGGACTACAATGAGCAGTTCTTC

d_call: NA
j_call: TRBJ2-3
v_call: TRBV7-9
clone_size: NA
cdr3_aa: CASSPTVIDSTDTQYF
cdr3_nt: TGTGCCAGCAGCCCCACCGTGATAGATAGCACAGATACGCAGTATTTT

d_call: NA
j_call: TRBJ2-1
v_call: TRBV11-3
clone_size: NA
cdr3_aa: CASSKTGHNEQFF
cdr3_nt: TGTGCCAGCAGCAAAACAGGACACAATGAGCAGTTCTTC

d_call: NA
j_call: TRBJ2-1
v_call: TRBV6-1
clone_size: NA
cdr3_aa: CASSGSGDSYNEQFF
cdr3_nt: TGTGCCAGCAGTGGTAGCGGAGACTCCTACAATGAGCAGTTCTTC

d_call: TRBD2
j_call: TRBJ2-1
v_call: TRBV11-3
clone_size: few
cdr3_aa: CASSRLAGAYNEQFF
cdr3_nt: TGTGCCAGCAGCAGACTAGCGGGAGCCTACAATGAGCAGTTCTTC

d_call: NA
j_call: TRBJ2-3
v_call: TRBV19
clone_size: NA
cdr3_aa: CASSIASATSTDTQYF
cdr3_nt: TGTGCCAGTAGTATAGCTTCAGCTACTAGCACAGATACGCAGTATTTT

d_call: TRBD2
j_call: TRBJ2-7
v_call: TRBV7-2
clone_size: large
cdr3_aa: CASRPGGGSYEQYF
cdr3_nt: TGTGCCAGCAGACCCGGGGGGGGGTCCTACGAGCAGTACTTC

d_call: NA
j_call: TRBJ1-3
v_call: TRBV4-2
clone_size: many
cdr3_aa: CASSQDGRSSGNTIYF
cdr3_nt: TGTGCCAGCAGCCAAGATGGGCGGAGCTCTGGAAACACCATATATTTT

d_call: NA
j_call: TRBJ1-6
v_call: TRBV7-9
clone_size: medium-sized
cdr3_aa: CASSFQGTGNSNSPLHF
cdr3_nt: TGTGCCAGCAGCTTCCAGGGGACCGGGAACAGTAATTCACCCCTCCACTTT

d_call: TRBD1
j_call: TRBJ2-7
v_call: TRBV7-2
clone_size: NA
cdr3_aa: CASSSLRDRGTEQYF
cdr3_nt: TGTGCCAGCAGCTCCCTCCGGGACAGGGGCACCGAGCAGTACTTC

d_call: TRBD2
j_call: TRBJ2-5
v_call: TRBV7-6
clone_size: NA
cdr3_aa: CASSTGLAGGKETQYF
cdr3_nt: TGTGCCAGCAGCACTGGACTAGCGGGAGGGAAAGAGACCCAGTACTTC

d_call: NA
j_call: TRBJ2-3
v_call: TRBV10-3
clone_size: many
cdr3_aa: CAIQITDTQYF
cdr3_nt: TGTGCCATACAGATCACAGATACGCAGTATTTT

d_call: TRBD1
j_call: TRBJ1-1
v_call: TRBV24-1
clone_size: medium-sized
cdr3_aa: CATSEETGGAFF
cdr3_nt: TGTGCCACCAGTGAAGAGACAGGGGGAGCTTTCTTT

d_call: NA
j_call: TRBJ1-5
v_call: TRBV7-9
clone_size: many
cdr3_aa: CAGAQGNQPQHF
cdr3_nt: TGTGCCGGGGCCCAGGGAAATCAGCCCCAGCATTTT